This T cell receptor (beta chain) was documented in a study of blood T cells in healthy people across ages. Trimming stripped 3 bases from V and 7 bases from J, with 17 bases between. Germline CDR1 reads DFQATT; CDR2 reads SNEGSKA (reference sequence). The CDR3 sequence is 14 residues long. Primers used in a second PCR of roughly 7 to 12 cycles were a sample-barcoded 5' primer and a J-beta primer mix. All samples gave at least 2.5 million CDR3-containing paired-end reads. TCRdb re-called the 5' RACE reads with MiXCR, one entry per CDR3 protein. The sample has approximately 1,700,000 distinct CDR3 sequences, around 40% seen once.

Sequenced material: blood. The sequence derives from a human donor in good health. The chain combines TRBV20-1 with TRBJ2-3; D may be TRBD1 (5 bases). The CDR3 region has the DNA TGCAGTGCTAGTGAACAGGAGCACCCATATACGCAGTATTTT. It is translated as CSASEQEHPYTQYF.